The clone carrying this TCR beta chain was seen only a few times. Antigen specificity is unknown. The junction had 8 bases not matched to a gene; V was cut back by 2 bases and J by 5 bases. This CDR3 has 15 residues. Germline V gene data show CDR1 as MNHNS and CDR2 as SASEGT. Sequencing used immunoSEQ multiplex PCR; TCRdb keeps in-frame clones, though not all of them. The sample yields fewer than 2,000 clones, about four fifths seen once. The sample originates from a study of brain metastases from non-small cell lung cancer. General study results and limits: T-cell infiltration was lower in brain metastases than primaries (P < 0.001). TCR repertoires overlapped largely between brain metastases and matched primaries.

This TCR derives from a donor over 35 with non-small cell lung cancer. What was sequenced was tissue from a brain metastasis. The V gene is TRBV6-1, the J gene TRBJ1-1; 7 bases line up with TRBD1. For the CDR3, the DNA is TGTGCCAGCAGTGAACCTAACAGGGGAAGGACTGAAGCTTTCTTT. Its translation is CASSEPNRGRTEAFF.